This T cell receptor (beta chain) comes out of a study of T cells in Graves' hyperthyroidism and ophthalmopathy. In the study overall: Upon initial diagnosis and before any treatment, peripheral blood was collected. Study-wide results and limits: Separating ophthalmopathy from stable hyperthyroidism was achieved by a 13 V-J model. Among thyroid clonotypes expanded above 0.001, most also appeared in blood.

Template material for amplifying TCR beta CDR3 regions consisted of RNA transcripts. HTBI primers were the set used in a first-round RT-PCR of the TCR CDR3. One entry per CDR3 protein results from TCRdb running MiXCR on the multiplex PCR reads. The sample shows around 720,000 distinct CDR3 sequences, under 45% of them seen only once. From roughly 9.2 ml of fresh peripheral blood, PBMCs were isolated. This clonotype was observed at least ten times. The antigen remains undetermined. Sequencing input: blood. The clonotype comes from a woman aged 40 to 50 with Graves' hyperthyroidism.

This CDR3 is CAISESAGQETQYF. The CDR3 bases are TGTGCCATCAGTGAGTCGGCAGGCCAAGAGACCCAGTACTTC. The chain carries TRBV10-3 and TRBJ2-5; D gene uncertain. CDR3 length: 14 residues. V shed 0 bases and J shed 1 base, with 6 bases lying between them. Germline V gene data show CDR1 as ENHRY and CDR2 as SYGVKD.